These 8 T cell receptor beta chains originate from one sample sequenced in a study of graft-versus-host responses after intestinal transplantation. Produced via immunoSEQ multiplex PCR; TCRdb's table is partial and in-frame only. The table shows roughly 81,000 clones, with around 83% occurring only once. The antigens of these receptors remain unknown. The sequencing used unstimulated CD4+ T cells sorted from spleen or lymph node cells, collected before intestinal transplant. Every receptor here comes from a human donor who received an intestinal transplant.

The chain couples TRBV28 to TRBJ2-1; D may be TRBD2 (5 bases). This CDR3 has 15 amino acids. Germline V gene data show CDR1 as MDHEN and CDR2 as SYDVKM. Deletions cut 5 bases from V and 8 bases from J, with 19 bases between. CDR3 DNA sequence: TGTGCCAGCAGTCCCAAGGAGCAGAAGGGAGATGAGCAGTTCTTC. Its translation is CASSPKEQKGDEQFF.

The rearrangement uses TRBV2 and TRBJ2-7; 7 nucleotides match TRBD2. The germline gives CDR1 SNHLY, CDR2 FYNNEI. The V segment lost 11 bases and the J segment 7 bases; nucleotides outside the gene matches: 11. There are 12 residues in the CDR3. The CDR3 loop is CAGGTTLAEQYF. The CDR3 nucleotides are TGTGCCGGAGGGACTACCCTTGCGGAGCAGTACTTC.

This rearrangement joins TRBV7-9 to TRBJ2-3; maybe TRBD2 (7 bases). The CDR3 consists of 18 residues. V lost 3 bases to trimming and J lost 0 bases, with 19 bases between them. The germline V gene encodes CDR1 SEHNR and CDR2 FQNEAQ (reference sequence). The CDR3 reads CASSFPWGASGSTDTQYF. CDR3 sequence (DNA): TGTGCCAGCAGCTTCCCCTGGGGGGCTAGCGGTAGCACAGATACGCAGTATTTT.

This chain joins TRBV5-4 and TRBJ2-5, with 7 bases identical to TRBD1. The CDR3 consists of 13 residues. With V trimmed by 3 bases and J by 5 bases, 4 bases remained unmatched. Germline V CDR1 and CDR2: SGHNT, YYREEE (reference sequence). CDR3 protein: CASSSGTAETQYF. DNA for the CDR3: TGTGCCAGCAGCTCAGGGACAGCCGAGACCCAGTACTTC.

CDR3 coding DNA: TGTGCCAGCAGCTTAGGGGGTGGATATACGCAGTATTTT. It specifies CASSLGGGYTQYF. The V gene is TRBV5-6, the J gene TRBJ2-3; possible D gene TRBD1, 6 bases. The CDR3 is 13 residues long. The V gene lost 2 bases and the J gene lost 7 bases, with 11 bases spanning the gap. CDR1 and CDR2 (germline): SGHDT, YYEEEE. Full variable domain (missing parts from reference TRBV5-6 and TRBJ2-3): DAGVTQSPTHLIKTRGQQVTLRCSPKSGHDTVSWYQQALGQGPQFIFQYYEEEERQRGNFPDRFSGHQFPNYSSELNVNALLLGDSALYLCASSLGGGYTQYFGPGTRLTVL.

The rearrangement uses TRBV6-1 and TRBJ1-6; 9 positions agree with TRBD1. Germline V CDR1 and CDR2: MNHNS, SASEGT. Unmatched junction bases numbered 6, after V lost 5 bases and J lost 7 bases. CDR3 length equals 15 residues. In DNA form, the CDR3 reads TGTGCCAGCAGTCCCCCGGGACAGGGCAATTCACCCCTCCACTTT. This translates into CASSPPGQGNSPLHF.

This sequence joins TRBV11-2 and TRBJ1-2; tentative D call: TRBD1 (6 bases). Looked up from germline, CDR1 is SGHAT and CDR2 is FQNNGV. This CDR3 has 12 amino acids. V was clipped by 1 base and J by 8 bases, with 8 bases between them. The CDR3 loop reads CASSLGGGGYTF. The CDR3 region has the DNA TGTGCCAGCAGCTTAGGCGGGGGCGGCTACACCTTC.

V and J are TRBV7-9 and TRBJ1-1, with D possibly matching TRBD1 (5 bases). V lost 1 base and J lost 0, with 12 bases in between. The CDR3 totals 16 residues. Germline V gene lookup returns CDR1 SEHNR and CDR2 FQNEAQ (reference sequence). The CDR3 protein is CASSLVQGLMNTEAFF. DNA for the CDR3: TGTGCCAGCAGCTTAGTCCAGGGACTAATGAACACTGAAGCTTTCTTT.